The 17 T cell receptor beta chains below come from one sample, sequenced in a study of tumor and adjacent non-tumor tissue in lung cancer. The template was RNA from unsorted bulk tissue. More than 3 cm separated this lung sample from the edge of the tumor. TCRbeta libraries were built with three rounds of nested PCR, modified from ARM-PCR. MiXCR, applied by TCRdb to the multiplex PCR reads, yields one record per CDR3 protein. The top ten hold around a fifth of the sample, which has 75,000 to 95,000 distinct CDR3 sequences, roughly 77% seen once. Sequences were obtained from distant non-tumor lung tissue. The receptors shown here come from a woman in her 50s with non-small cell lung cancer.

This clonotype was found many times. The chain recombines TRBV5-1 with TRBJ2-7; 11 bases are shared with TRBD2. The ends lost 0 bases at V and 5 bases at J; junction bases unmatched: 13. The CDR3 runs 18 residues. Germline CDR1 is SGHRS and CDR2 is YFSETQ. CDR3 amino acids: CASSLAMDTSGSYNEQYF. DNA for the CDR3: TGCGCCAGCAGCTTGGCCATGGACACTAGCGGGAGTTACAACGAGCAGTACTTC.

In this sample, this clonotype turned up many times. The chain uses TRBV6-5 and TRBJ1-2; D call uncertain. Germline CDR1 MNHEY, CDR2 SVGAGI. Trimming removed 6 bases at V and 4 bases at J, with 15 bases between. This CDR3 is 14 amino acids long. The CDR3 region is CASSGPAWGYGYTF. The CDR3 nucleotides are TGTGCCAGCAGCGGGCCAGCGTGGGGCTATGGCTACACCTTC.

About this clonotype itself: Just one base apart from a much larger clone, this may be a read error. The chain recombines TRBV12-3 or TRBV12-4 with TRBJ2-7; D tentatively fits TRBD1 or TRBD2 (5 bases each). The CDR3 totals 16 residues. The CDR3 loop is CAGSFFRGPSSYEQYF. The CDR3 DNA is TGTGCCGGCAGTTTTTTCCGGGGCCCAAGCAGCTACGAGCAGTACTTC.

Regarding this clonotype: This clone may be a read error of a much larger clone one base away. This rearrangement joins TRBV7-9 to TRBJ1-3, with TRBD1 identical over 9 bases. The germline CDR1 and CDR2 sequences are SEHNR and FQNEAQ (reference sequence). The CDR3 contains 13 residues. Written as DNA, the CDR3 is TGTACCGGCCGACAGGGGGCTGGAAACACCATATATTTT. It is translated as CTGRQGAGNTIYF.

Concerning this clonotype: This CDR3 fails to terminate in the conserved phenylalanine or tryptophan, so it likely reflects a read error. The V and J genes are TRBV4-1 and TRBJ1-5; tentative D call: TRBD1 (5 bases). This CDR3 region has 16 residues. From germline, CDR1 is MGHRA and CDR2 YSYEKL. V was trimmed by 6 bases and J by 4 bases, leaving 19 bases between them. CDR3 sequence (DNA): TGCGCCAGCAGGCAAACTCCGCAGGGACGTAATCAGCCCCAGCATTCT. It specifies CASRQTPQGRNQPQHS.

A note on this clonotype: The junction differs from germline at one of its ends, possibly a read error. The V and J genes are TRBV6-2 or TRBV6-3 and TRBJ1-1; TRBD1 agrees at 7 bases. Germline lookup yields CDR1 MNHEY and CDR2 SVGEGT. The CDR3 sequence is 16 residues long. CDR3 DNA sequence: TGTGCCCGCAGTTATGCCACAGGGGACATCGAAACTGAAGCTTTCTTT. It yields the protein CARSYATGDIETEAFF.

This rearrangement joins TRBV6-5 to TRBJ2-7; D assignment may be TRBD1 or TRBD2 (6 bases each). Trimming took 0 bases from V and 5 from J, leaving 14 bases between them. Germline loops: CDR1 MNHEY, CDR2 SVGAGI. This CDR3 region has 15 residues. The CDR3 is CASSYSIGGNHEQYF. The CDR3 coding sequence is TGTGCCAGCAGTTACTCGATCGGGGGCAACCACGAGCAGTACTTC.

As regards this clonotype: This likely comes from a read error, as the CDR3 has no conserved phenylalanine or tryptophan at its end. The rearrangement uses TRBV6-4 and TRBJ2-3; no definite D call. Germline V CDR1 and CDR2: MRHNA, SNTAGT. The CDR3 sequence is 15 residues long. Trimming removed 3 bases at V and 0 bases at J, with 10 bases between. Here the CDR3 reads CASSEDNGSTDTQYL. The CDR3 DNA is TGTGCCAGCAGTGAAGATAACGGGAGCACAGATACGCAGTATCTT.

On this clonotype itself: This CDR3 fails to terminate in the conserved phenylalanine or tryptophan, so it likely reflects a read error. The chain recombines TRBV4-1 with TRBJ2-7; D unresolved. Trimming cost V 1 base and J 7 bases, with 8 bases left between them. This CDR3 is 12 amino acids long. The germline CDR1 and CDR2 sequences are MGHRA and YSYEKL. DNA of the CDR3: TGCGCCAGCAGCCAAGTAGGCTATGAGCAGTACTAC. Amino acids: CASSQVGYEQYY.

Of note for this clonotype: At one of its ends the junction is not consistent with the germline gene, which may arise from a read error. The J gene is TRBJ2-2, the V gene TRBV12-3 or TRBV12-4; 9 bases are shared with TRBD1. The CDR3 is 16 residues long. The CDR3 region has the DNA TGTGCCAGCATGCCCCCACAGGGGGCTAACACTGGGGAGCTGTTTTTT. Protein product: CASMPPQGANTGELFF.

This clonotype was counted only a few times. The chain couples TRBV4-1 to TRBJ2-2; D is perhaps TRBD2 (6 bases). The germline gives CDR1 MGHRA, CDR2 YSYEKL. The V end lost 4 bases, the J end lost 4 bases, and 13 bases lay between the germline ends. The CDR3 extends over 15 amino acids. CDR3 nucleotides: TGCGCCAGCAGCCGACCAGCGGGCCTCACCGGGGAGCTGTTTTTT. This gives the protein CASSRPAGLTGELFF.

This clonotype was recorded only once. Mismatch with germline at one junction end may stem from a read error. The rearrangement uses TRBV29-1 and TRBJ2-1, with a possible D match to TRBD1 (5 bases). Looked up from germline, CDR1 is SQVTM and CDR2 is ANQGSEA. The CDR3 runs to 11 residues. CDR3 nucleotide sequence: TGCAGCGTTGGGACAAGGTCTGAGCAATTCTTC. This gives the protein CSVGTRSEQFF.

For this clonotype: A read error may account for a junction end that differs from germline. The chain couples TRBV12-3 or TRBV12-4 to TRBJ2-2; either TRBD1 or TRBD2 may fit D (5 bases each). This CDR3 is built from 13 residues. The chain's CDR3 is CASSWSNTRELVF. CDR3 nucleotide sequence: TGTGCCAGCTCGTGGTCGAACACCAGGGAGCTGGTTTTT.

Comments on this clonotype: One end of the junction does not line up with germline, which may come from a read error. This chain links TRBV6-1 with TRBJ1-5; D not certain. Germline V gives CDR1 MNHNS, CDR2 SASEGT. This CDR3 has 13 amino acids. The CDR3 DNA reads TGTGACAGCAAGGTGGATAGCAATCAGCCTCAGCATTTT. The encoded protein is CDSKVDSNQPQHF.

This clonotype was detected ten times or more. The chain couples TRBV12-5 to TRBJ2-2, with D perhaps TRBD2 (6 bases). Trimming took off 4 bases at V and 4 bases at J, with 19 bases between the two ends. The CDR3 totals 17 residues. The V gene's germline CDR1 is LGHNT and CDR2 FRNRAP. This CDR3 reads CASGSARSGDPTGELFF. The CDR3 nucleotides read TGTGCTAGTGGTTCGGCTCGTAGCGGAGACCCCACCGGGGAGCTGTTTTTT. Using reference TRBV12-5 and TRBJ2-2 for the parts outside the CDR3, the full variable domain is DARVTQTPRHKVTEMGQEVTMRCQPILGHNTVFWYRQTMMQGLELLAYFRNRAPLDDSGMPKDRFSAEMPDATLATLKIQPSEPRDSAVYFCASGSARSGDPTGELFFGEGSRLTVL.

As to this clonotype: An end of the junction differs from the germline gene, which may be a read error. The chain uses TRBV5-4 and TRBJ2-1, with TRBD2 matching 13 bases. The CDR3 runs to 16 residues. CDR1 SGHNT and CDR2 YYREEE come from the germline V gene (reference sequence). The CDR3 bases are TGTGCTAGCACCGCCGGACTAGCGGGAGCGCGCAATGAGCAGTTCTTC. Translating gives CASTAGLAGARNEQFF.

The rearrangement uses TRBV2 and TRBJ2-3; D is unresolved. There are 10 residues in the CDR3. Germline V gene data show CDR1 as SNHLY and CDR2 as FYNNEI. V was cut by 3 bases and J by 6 bases, with 1 base left in between. CDR3 sequence: CASSEDTQYF. CDR3 DNA: TGTGCCAGCAGTGAGGATACGCAGTATTTT.